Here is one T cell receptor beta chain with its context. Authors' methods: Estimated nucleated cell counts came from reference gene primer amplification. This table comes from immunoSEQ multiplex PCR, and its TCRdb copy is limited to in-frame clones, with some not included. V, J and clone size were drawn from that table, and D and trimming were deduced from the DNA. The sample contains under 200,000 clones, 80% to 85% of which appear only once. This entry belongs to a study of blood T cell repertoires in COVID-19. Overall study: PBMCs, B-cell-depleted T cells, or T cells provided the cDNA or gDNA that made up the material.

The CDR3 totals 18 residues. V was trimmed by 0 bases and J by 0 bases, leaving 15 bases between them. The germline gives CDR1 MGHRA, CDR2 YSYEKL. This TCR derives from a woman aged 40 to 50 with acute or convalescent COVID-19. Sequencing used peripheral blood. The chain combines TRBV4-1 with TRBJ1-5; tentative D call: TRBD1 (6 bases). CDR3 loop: CASSQDPHKQGSNQPQHF. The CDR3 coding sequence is TGCGCCAGCAGCCAAGATCCACACAAACAGGGTAGCAATCAGCCCCAGCATTTT.